The 7 T cell receptor beta chains below come from one sample, sequenced in a study of neurological immune-mediated disorders. TCRdb re-called the 5' RACE reads with MiXCR, one entry per CDR3 protein. The data contain fewer than 40,000 distinct CDR3 sequences, more than 10% of them seen just once; the ten biggest clones take up about 5.7%. Time point noted: technical triplicate 2. The specimen sequenced was CD4+ T cells from blood. The receptor source for this set is a female donor with HTLV-1-associated myelopathy (HAM/TSP).

In this sample, this clonotype turned up many times. The V call is TRBV29-1, the J call TRBJ1-1, with D maybe TRBD1 (6 bases). Looked up from germline, CDR1 is SQVTM and CDR2 is ANQGSEA. This CDR3 comprises 13 residues. Trimming took off 6 bases at V and 0 bases at J, with 11 bases between the two ends. CDR3 bases: TGCAGCGTACGGACAGACTTGAACACTGAAGCTTTCTTT. Encoded protein: CSVRTDLNTEAFF.

At least ten counts were recorded for this clonotype. The CDR3 is CASSQTLKSGAYNEQFF. The CDR3 nucleotides are TGTGCCAGCAGCCAAACCCTCAAAAGCGGGGCCTACAATGAGCAGTTCTTC. The J gene is TRBJ2-1, the V gene TRBV3-1, with 7 bases fitting TRBD2. CDR3 length: 17 residues. J lost 2 bases, V lost 2 bases, and 9 bases had no gene match. Germline values: CDR1 LGHDT, CDR2 YNNKEL (reference sequence).

This clonotype was recorded at least ten times. The CDR3 loop reads CASSLRLAGSYNEQFF. The DNA of the CDR3 is TGTGCCAGCAGCTTAAGGCTAGCGGGCTCCTACAATGAGCAGTTCTTC. The chain combines TRBV11-2 with TRBJ2-1; 8 positions agree with TRBD2. The CDR3 loop spans 16 amino acids. J lost 0 bases, V lost 2 bases, and 3 bases had no gene match. The germline V gene has CDR1 SGHAT and CDR2 FQNNGV. The full variable domain, with the rest looked up from reference TRBV11-2 and TRBJ2-1, is EAGVAQSPRYKIIEKRQSVAFWCNPISGHATLYWYQQILGQGPKLLIQFQNNGVVDDSQLPKDRFSAERLKGVDSTLKIQPAKLEDSAVYLCASSLRLAGSYNEQFFGPGTRLTVL.

This clonotype was observed at least ten times. The CDR3 region is CASSHPGANEQFF. In DNA, the CDR3 is TGCGCCAGCAGCCACCCCGGGGCCAATGAGCAGTTCTTC. The chain uses TRBV4-1 and TRBJ2-1; either TRBD1 or TRBD2 may fit D (5 bases each). Trimming cost V 3 bases and J 6 bases, with 9 bases left between them. Germline loops: CDR1 MGHRA, CDR2 YSYEKL. CDR3 length: 13 amino acids.

This clonotype was counted many times. The chain uses TRBV10-3 and TRBJ2-5; either TRBD1 or TRBD2 may fit D (5 bases each). CDR1 and CDR2 from the germline V gene are ENHRY and SYGVKD. V lost 6 bases and J lost 4, with 15 bases in between. The CDR3 contains 14 residues. DNA of the CDR3: TGTGCCATCAGCGGGACCCAAGTCGGAGAGACCCAGTACTTC. Translation: CAISGTQVGETQYF.

The chain has TRBV10-3 and TRBJ2-3; D not certain. Trimming left V 3 bases short and J 6 bases short, with 7 bases between. The CDR3 spans 12 residues. CDR1 and CDR2 from the germline V gene are ENHRY and SYGVKD. The CDR3 loop reads CAISEDGDTQYF. The CDR3 bases are TGTGCCATCAGTGAAGATGGGGATACGCAGTATTTT.

Many counts were recorded for this clonotype. The rearrangement links TRBV20-1 to TRBJ1-1; the D gene is possibly TRBD1 (5 bases). Trimming took 5 bases from V and 6 from J, leaving 13 bases between them. The germline gives CDR1 DFQATT, CDR2 SNEGSKA (reference sequence). The CDR3 sequence is 12 residues long. The CDR3 region is CSALDRTPEAFF. Written as DNA, the CDR3 is TGCAGTGCTCTAGATAGGACACCTGAAGCTTTCTTT.